The entry that follows covers one T cell receptor (beta chain) sequence. Germline assignment: CDR1 SNHLY and CDR2 FYNNEI. Losses at the gene ends were 7 bases for V and 5 bases for J; bases not matched to a gene: 13. This CDR3 spans 17 amino acids. The sample originates from a study of blood T cell repertoires in COVID-19. Original methodology: Nucleated cell number was recorded as an estimate derived from reference gene primer amplification. Profiled with immunoSEQ multiplex PCR; TCRdb holds only in-frame clones, not every one. V and J calls and clone size come straight from that table; D and trimming were deduced from the DNA. The table records 50,000 to 55,000 clones, 80% to 90% of them present only once.

This chain uses TRBV2 with TRBJ1-5; 11 bases are shared with TRBD1. Sequencing used peripheral blood. The sequence came from an elderly man with acute or convalescent COVID-19. CDR3 residues: CASTEDRGQLSDQPQHF. Written as DNA, the CDR3 is TGTGCCAGCACCGAGGACAGGGGGCAGTTAAGTGATCAGCCCCAGCATTTT.